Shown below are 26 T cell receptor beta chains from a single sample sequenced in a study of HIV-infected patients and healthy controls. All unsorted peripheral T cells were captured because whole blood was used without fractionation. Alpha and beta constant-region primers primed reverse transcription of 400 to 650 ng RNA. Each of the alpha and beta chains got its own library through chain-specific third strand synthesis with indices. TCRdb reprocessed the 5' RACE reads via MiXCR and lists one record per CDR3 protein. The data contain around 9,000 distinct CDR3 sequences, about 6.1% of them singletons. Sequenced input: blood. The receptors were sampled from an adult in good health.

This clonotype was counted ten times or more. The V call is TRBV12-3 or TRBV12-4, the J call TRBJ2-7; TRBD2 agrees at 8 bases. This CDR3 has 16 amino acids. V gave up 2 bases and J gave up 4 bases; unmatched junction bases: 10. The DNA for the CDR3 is TGTGCCAGCAGTTTAAAAGCATTAGCGGGAAGGTACGAGCAGTACTTC. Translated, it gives CASSLKALAGRYEQYF.

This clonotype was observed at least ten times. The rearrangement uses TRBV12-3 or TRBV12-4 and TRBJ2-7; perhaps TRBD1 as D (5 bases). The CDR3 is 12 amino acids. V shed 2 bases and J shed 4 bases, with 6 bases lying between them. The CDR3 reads CASSLQGYEQYF. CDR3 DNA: TGTGCCAGCAGTTTACAGGGTTACGAGCAGTACTTC.

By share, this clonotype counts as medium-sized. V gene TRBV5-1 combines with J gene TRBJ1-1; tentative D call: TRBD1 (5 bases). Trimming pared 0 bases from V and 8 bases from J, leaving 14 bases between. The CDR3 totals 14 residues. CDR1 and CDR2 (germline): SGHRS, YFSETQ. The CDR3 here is CASSLVNRRDEAFF. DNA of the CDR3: TGCGCCAGCAGCTTGGTGAACAGGCGCGACGAAGCTTTCTTT.

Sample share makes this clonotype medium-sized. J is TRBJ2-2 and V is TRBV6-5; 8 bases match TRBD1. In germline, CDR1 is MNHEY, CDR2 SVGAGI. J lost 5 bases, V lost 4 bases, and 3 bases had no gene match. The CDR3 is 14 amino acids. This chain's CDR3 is CASSLNRGTGELFF. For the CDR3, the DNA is TGTGCCAGCAGTTTGAACAGGGGGACCGGGGAGCTGTTTTTT.

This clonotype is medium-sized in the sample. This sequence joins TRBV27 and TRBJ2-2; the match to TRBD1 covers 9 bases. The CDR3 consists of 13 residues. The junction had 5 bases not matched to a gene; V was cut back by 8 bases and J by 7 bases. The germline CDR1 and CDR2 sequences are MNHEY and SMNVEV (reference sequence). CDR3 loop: CASGDRVIGELFF. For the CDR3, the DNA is TGTGCCAGCGGGGACAGGGTTATCGGGGAGCTGTTTTTT.

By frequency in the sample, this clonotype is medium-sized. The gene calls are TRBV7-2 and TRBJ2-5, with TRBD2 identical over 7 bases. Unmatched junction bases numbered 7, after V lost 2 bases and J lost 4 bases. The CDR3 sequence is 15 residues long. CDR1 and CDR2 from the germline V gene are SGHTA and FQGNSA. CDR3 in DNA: TGTGCCAGCAGCTTAAACGGGGGGAGGGGAGAGACCCAGTACTTC. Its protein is CASSLNGGRGETQYF.

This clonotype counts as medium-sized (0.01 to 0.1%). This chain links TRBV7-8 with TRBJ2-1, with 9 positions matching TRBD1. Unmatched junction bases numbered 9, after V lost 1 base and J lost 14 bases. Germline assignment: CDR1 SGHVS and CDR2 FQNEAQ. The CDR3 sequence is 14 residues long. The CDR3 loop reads CASSLDRGPLYEFF. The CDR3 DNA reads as TGTGCCAGCAGCTTAGACAGGGGGCCGCTTTATGAGTTCTTC.

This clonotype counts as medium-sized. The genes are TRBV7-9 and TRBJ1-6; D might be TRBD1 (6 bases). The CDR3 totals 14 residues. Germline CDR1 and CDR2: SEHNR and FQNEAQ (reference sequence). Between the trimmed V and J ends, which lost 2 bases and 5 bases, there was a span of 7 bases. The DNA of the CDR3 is TGTGCCAGCAGCTTACCAGGGGATAATTCACCCCTCCACTTT. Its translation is CASSLPGDNSPLHF.

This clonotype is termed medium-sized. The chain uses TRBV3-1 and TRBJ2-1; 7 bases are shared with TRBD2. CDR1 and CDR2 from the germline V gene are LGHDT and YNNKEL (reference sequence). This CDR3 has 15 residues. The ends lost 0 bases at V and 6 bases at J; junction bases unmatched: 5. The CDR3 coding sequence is TGTGCCAGCAGCCAAGACCCCCTAGCGGTCAATGAGCAGTTCTTC. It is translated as CASSQDPLAVNEQFF.

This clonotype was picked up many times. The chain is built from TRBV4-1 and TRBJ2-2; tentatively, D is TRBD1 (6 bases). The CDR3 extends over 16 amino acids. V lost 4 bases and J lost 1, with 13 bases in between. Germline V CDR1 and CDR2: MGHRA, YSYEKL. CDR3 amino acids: CASSRTGTQNTGELFF. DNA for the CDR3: TGCGCCAGCAGCCGCACCGGGACACAGAACACCGGGGAGCTGTTTTTT.

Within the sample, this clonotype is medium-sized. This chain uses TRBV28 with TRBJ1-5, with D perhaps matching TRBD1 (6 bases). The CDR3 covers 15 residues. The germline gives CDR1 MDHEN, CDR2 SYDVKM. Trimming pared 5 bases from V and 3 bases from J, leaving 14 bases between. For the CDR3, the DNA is TGTGCCAGCAGTGAACACAGGGTGTCCAATCAGCCCCAGCATTTT. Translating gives CASSEHRVSNQPQHF.

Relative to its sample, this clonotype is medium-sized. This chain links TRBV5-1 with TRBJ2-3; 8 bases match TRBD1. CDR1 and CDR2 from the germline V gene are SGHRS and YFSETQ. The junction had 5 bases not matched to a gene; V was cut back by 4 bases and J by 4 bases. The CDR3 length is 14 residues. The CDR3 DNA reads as TGCGCCAGCAGCCGCGGACAGGGCGCAGATACGCAGTATTTT. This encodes CASSRGQGADTQYF.

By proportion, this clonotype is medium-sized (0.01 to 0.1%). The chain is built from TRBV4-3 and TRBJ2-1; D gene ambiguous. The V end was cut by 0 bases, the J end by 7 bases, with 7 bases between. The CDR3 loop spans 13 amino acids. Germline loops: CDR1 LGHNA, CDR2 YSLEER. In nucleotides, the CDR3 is TGCGCCAGCAGCCAAGAGGGCTGGAATGAGCAGTTCTTC. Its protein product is CASSQEGWNEQFF.

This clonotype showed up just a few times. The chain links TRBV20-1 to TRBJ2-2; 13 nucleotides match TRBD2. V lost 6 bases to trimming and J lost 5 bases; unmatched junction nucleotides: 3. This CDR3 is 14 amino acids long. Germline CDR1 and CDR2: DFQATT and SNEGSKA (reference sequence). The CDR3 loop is CSARTSGRTGELFF. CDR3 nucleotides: TGCAGTGCCAGGACTAGCGGGAGAACCGGGGAGCTGTTTTTT.

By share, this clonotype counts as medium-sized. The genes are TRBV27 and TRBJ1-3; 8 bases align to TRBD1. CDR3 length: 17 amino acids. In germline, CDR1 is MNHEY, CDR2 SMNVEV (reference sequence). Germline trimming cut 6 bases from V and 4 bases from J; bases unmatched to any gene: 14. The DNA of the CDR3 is TGTGCCAGCAGCCTATATGGGGGACAGGACGCGGGAAACACCATATATTTT. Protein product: CASSLYGGQDAGNTIYF.

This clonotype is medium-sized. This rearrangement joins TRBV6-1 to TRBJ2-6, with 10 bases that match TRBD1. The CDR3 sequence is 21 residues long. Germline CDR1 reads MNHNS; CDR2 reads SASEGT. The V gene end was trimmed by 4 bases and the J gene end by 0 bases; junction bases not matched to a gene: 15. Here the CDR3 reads CASSGGTGDRLSFSGANVLTF. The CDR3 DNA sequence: TGTGCCAGCAGTGGAGGGACAGGGGATAGGTTATCCTTCTCTGGGGCCAACGTCCTGACTTTC.

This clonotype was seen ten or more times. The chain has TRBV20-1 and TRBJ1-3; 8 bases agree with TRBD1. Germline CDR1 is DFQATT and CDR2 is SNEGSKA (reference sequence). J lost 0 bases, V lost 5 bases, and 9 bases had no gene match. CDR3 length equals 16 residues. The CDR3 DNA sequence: TGCAGTGCTTTGGACAGGGCCGCAACCTCTGGAAACACCATATATTTT. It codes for CSALDRAATSGNTIYF.

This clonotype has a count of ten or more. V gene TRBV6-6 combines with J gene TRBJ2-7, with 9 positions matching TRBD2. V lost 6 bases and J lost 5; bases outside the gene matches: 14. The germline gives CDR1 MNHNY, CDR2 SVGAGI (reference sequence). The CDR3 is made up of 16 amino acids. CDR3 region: CASSPSGLASTHEQYF. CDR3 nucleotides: TGTGCCAGCAGCCCGTCCGGACTAGCGAGTACCCACGAGCAGTACTTC.

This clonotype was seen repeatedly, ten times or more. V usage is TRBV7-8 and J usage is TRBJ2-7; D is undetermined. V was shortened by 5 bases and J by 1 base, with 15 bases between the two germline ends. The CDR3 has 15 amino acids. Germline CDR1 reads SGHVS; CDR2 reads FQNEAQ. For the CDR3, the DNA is TGTGCCAGCAGCCCAGTAGGAACACTGTCCTACGAGCAGTACTTC. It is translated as CASSPVGTLSYEQYF.

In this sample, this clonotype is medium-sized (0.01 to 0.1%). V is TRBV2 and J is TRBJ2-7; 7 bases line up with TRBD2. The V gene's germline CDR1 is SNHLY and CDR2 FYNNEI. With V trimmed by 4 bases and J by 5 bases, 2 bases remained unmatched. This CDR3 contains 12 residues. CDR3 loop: CASSVTSHEQYF. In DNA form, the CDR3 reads TGTGCCAGCAGTGTGACTAGCCACGAGCAGTACTTC.

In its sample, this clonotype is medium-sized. CDR3 nucleotide sequence: TGTGCCAGCAACGCCCAGGTGAACACCGGGGAGCTGTTTTTT. Amino acid sequence: CASNAQVNTGELFF. The chain joins TRBV2 to TRBJ2-2; D call uncertain. Trimming left V 7 bases short and J 1 base short, with 10 bases between. The CDR3 covers 14 residues. Germline CDR1 and CDR2: SNHLY and FYNNEI.

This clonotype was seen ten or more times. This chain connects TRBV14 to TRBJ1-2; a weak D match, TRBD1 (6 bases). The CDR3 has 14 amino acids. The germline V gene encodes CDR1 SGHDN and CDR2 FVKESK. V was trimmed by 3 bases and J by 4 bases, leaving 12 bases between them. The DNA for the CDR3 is TGTGCCAGCAGCCACAGGGGAGAGGGCTATGGCTACACCTTC. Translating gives CASSHRGEGYGYTF.

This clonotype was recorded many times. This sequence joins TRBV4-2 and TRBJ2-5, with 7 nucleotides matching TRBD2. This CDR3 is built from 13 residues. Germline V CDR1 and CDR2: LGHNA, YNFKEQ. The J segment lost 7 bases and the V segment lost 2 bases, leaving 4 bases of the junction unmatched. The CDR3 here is CASSQLTSATQYF. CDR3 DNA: TGTGCCAGCAGCCAATTAACTAGCGCGACCCAGTACTTC.

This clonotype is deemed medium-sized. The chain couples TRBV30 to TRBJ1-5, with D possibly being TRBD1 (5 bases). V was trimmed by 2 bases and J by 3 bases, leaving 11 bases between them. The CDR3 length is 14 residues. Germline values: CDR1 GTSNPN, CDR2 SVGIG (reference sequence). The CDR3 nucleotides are TGTGCCTGGAGTTGGAGGACACTCAATCAGCCCCAGCATTTT. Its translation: CAWSWRTLNQPQHF.

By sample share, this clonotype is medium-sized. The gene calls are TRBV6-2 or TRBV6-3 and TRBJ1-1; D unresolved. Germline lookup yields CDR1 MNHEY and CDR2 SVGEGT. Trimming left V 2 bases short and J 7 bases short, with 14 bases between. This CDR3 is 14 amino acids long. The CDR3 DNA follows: TGTGCCAGCAGTTACAGGCGGGCTAGTCATGAAGCTTTCTTT. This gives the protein CASSYRRASHEAFF.

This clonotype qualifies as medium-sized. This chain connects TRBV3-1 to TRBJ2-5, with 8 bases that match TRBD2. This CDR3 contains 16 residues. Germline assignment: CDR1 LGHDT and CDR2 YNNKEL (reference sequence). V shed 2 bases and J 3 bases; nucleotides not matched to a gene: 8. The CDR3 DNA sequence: TGTGCCAGCAGCCAAAACTTTGCGGGGGGAAAAGAGACCCAGTACTTC. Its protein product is CASSQNFAGGKETQYF.